Listed below are T cell receptor beta chains from one sample, sequenced in a study of shared clonotypes between healthy human individuals. Some clones are missing from TCRdb's copy, which holds only in-frame ones; the method was immunoSEQ multiplex PCR. The sample records around 980,000 clones, around 78% being singletons. Source material: memory CD4+ T cells from PBMCs. These receptors all come from a man aged 18 to 29 in good health. Some clones in this sample may be carry-over from other donors' samples. The CDR3 runs from the conserved cysteine through the conserved F or W. The D gene is left open where the match is weak. A clone size is listed for some rows: how often the clone was seen (once, few, many), or a class if it is expanded.

d_call	v_call	j_call	clone_size	cdr3_aa	cdr3_nt
TRBD2	TRBV10-1	TRBJ2-1	-	CASSDLAGGFNEQFF	TGCGCCAGCAGTGATCTAGCGGGGGGGTTCAATGAGCAGTTCTTC
-	TRBV18	TRBJ2-3	-	CASSRTYEDTQYF	TGTGCCAGCTCGCGAACTTATGAGGATACGCAGTATTTT
TRBD1	TRBV28	TRBJ2-3	-	CASSYDRGTRYF	TGTGCCAGCAGTTACGACAGGGGGACTCGTTATTTT
TRBD1	TRBV27	TRBJ2-7	-	CASSKTGYSYEQYF	TGTGCCAGCAGCAAGACAGGGTACTCCTACGAGCAGTACTTC
-	TRBV28	TRBJ2-7	-	CASMPQASYEQYF	TGTGCCAGCATGCCCCAGGCCTCCTACGAGCAGTACTTC
-	TRBV28	TRBJ2-2	few	CATDDTGELFF	TGTGCCACCGACGATACCGGGGAGCTGTTTTTT
-	TRBV2	TRBJ2-2	few	CASSHHGTLNTGELFF	TGTGCCAGCAGCCACCATGGGACTTTGAACACCGGGGAGCTGTTTTTT
-	TRBV7-2	TRBJ2-7	once	CASSLGRGTAAYEQYF	TGTGCCAGCAGCTTGGGAAGGGGCACAGCCGCCTACGAGCAGTACTTC
-	TRBV6-6	TRBJ2-3	-	CASRATLITDTQYF	TGTGCCAGCAGGGCGACACTGATCACAGATACGCAGTATTTT
-	TRBV4-1	TRBJ1-4	-	CASSQNWGEKLFF	TGCGCCAGCAGCCAGAACTGGGGGGAAAAACTGTTTTTT
-	TRBV27	TRBJ2-7	few	CASSLSGVYEQYF	TGTGCCAGCAGTTTATCGGGCGTCTACGAGCAGTACTTC
TRBD2	TRBV30	TRBJ2-7	many	CAWSLLAGGPSNEQYF	TGTGCCTGGAGTCTTTTAGCGGGAGGGCCCTCCAACGAGCAGTACTTC
-	TRBV4-1	TRBJ2-3	-	CASSDGLADTQYF	TGCGCCAGCAGTGACGGGCTAGCAGATACGCAGTATTTT
-	TRBV11-2	TRBJ2-3	-	CASSFSGEGDTQYF	TGTGCCAGCAGCTTCAGCGGAGAGGGAGATACGCAGTATTTT
-	TRBV27	TRBJ1-5	medium-sized	CASRGEVYQPQHF	TGTGCCAGCAGGGGGGAGGTTTATCAGCCCCAGCATTTT
-	TRBV15	TRBJ1-1	-	CATSRDNLYGAFF	TGTGCCACCAGCAGAGATAATCTATATGGGGCTTTCTTT
-	TRBV7-3	TRBJ2-2	-	CASSLFSGRGTGELFF	TGTGCCAGCAGCTTATTCTCCGGGAGAGGGACCGGGGAGCTGTTTTTT
TRBD1	TRBV4-2	TRBJ2-3	-	CASSQTPGQNTDTQYF	TGTGCCAGCAGCCAAACACCGGGACAGAACACAGATACGCAGTATTTT
-	TRBV12-1	TRBJ1-2	-	CASSVPGQRDGYTF	TGTGCCAGCAGCGTACCGGGACAACGGGATGGCTACACCTTC
-	TRBV10-3	TRBJ1-5	-	CAIKNQPQHF	TGTGCCATCAAAAATCAGCCCCAGCATTTT